A selection of T cell receptor beta chains follows, all from one sample in a study of blood T cell repertoires in COVID-19. Assay: immunoSEQ multiplex PCR; the TCRdb copy retains only in-frame clones and omits some. The sample records about 300,000 clones, 89% being singletons. The sequenced sample was PBMCs or T cells enriched from blood (not recorded which). These receptors were obtained from a woman aged 45-65 years who had been exposed to COVID-19. The CDR3 runs from the conserved cysteine through the conserved F or W. Fields, in order: V gene, J gene, clone size, D gene, CDR3 DNA, CDR3 protein. The D gene is left open where the match is weak. Size is omitted from some rows. Given values are once, few, many or a class for expanded clones.

TRBV3-1/TRBV3-2	TRBJ2-5	once	TRBD2	TGTGCCAGCACGAGCGGGGATAGGGAGACCCAGTACTTC	CASTSGDRETQYF
TRBV28	TRBJ1-2	once	-	TGTGCCAGCAGACCCGGTGGGGGGGGGAACTATGGCTACACCTTC	CASRPGGGGNYGYTF
TRBV27	TRBJ1-1	-	TRBD1	TGTGCCAGCAGTTTGACAGGGCGCACTGAAGCTTTCTTT	CASSLTGRTEAFF
TRBV5-8	TRBJ1-4	once	-	TGTGCCAGCAGCCTGCCCCGGACTAATGAAAAACTGTTTTTT	CASSLPRTNEKLFF
TRBV5-1	TRBJ2-5	-	-	TGCGCCAGCAGCCTAGAGGACAGTCTGGCGGAGACCCAGTACTTC	CASSLEDSLAETQYF
TRBV4-2	TRBJ1-2	-	TRBD1	TGTGCCAGCAGCCAAGGCGTCGGACAGGGTTCGAACTATGGCTACACCTTC	CASSQGVGQGSNYGYTF
TRBV5-4	TRBJ2-7	-	TRBD2	TGTGCCAGCAGGGGGGGGACGGAGAGAACCTACGAGCAGTACTTC	CASRGGTERTYEQYF
TRBV28	TRBJ1-3	-	-	TGTGCCAGCACCGCGGGGGGCTCTGGAAACACCATATATTTT	CASTAGGSGNTIYF
TRBV6-4	TRBJ1-2	-	-	TGTGCCAGCAACAGGACAGCACCCTTAACCTATGGCTACACCTTC	CASNRTAPLTYGYTF
TRBV6-5	TRBJ1-3	few	-	TGTGCCAGCAGTTATTCAGGCTCTGGAAACACCATATATTTT	CASSYSGSGNTIYF
TRBV5-1	TRBJ1-1	-	-	TGCGCCAGCAGCTTGGAGGGCAGGGTGAACACTGAAGCTTTCTTT	CASSLEGRVNTEAFF
TRBV7-9	TRBJ1-5	-	-	TGTGCCAGCAGTCTTCAGGGGATGGATCAGCCCCAGCATTTT	CASSLQGMDQPQHF
TRBV24-1	TRBJ1-1	large	-	TGTGCCACCAGTGATTCGGACACTGAAGCTTTCTTT	CATSDSDTEAFF
TRBV18	TRBJ2-7	-	TRBD1	TGTGCCAGCTCACTTACAGGGGACTACGAGCAGTACTTC	CASSLTGDYEQYF
TRBV28	TRBJ1-4	few	-	TGTGCCAGCAGTGGGGGGGCGGCGGCTAATGAAAAACTGTTTTTT	CASSGGAAANEKLFF
TRBV6-5	TRBJ1-6	many	TRBD1	TGTGCCAGCAGACCACCGGGACAGGGTCTCCACTTT	CASRPPGQGLHF
TRBV28	TRBJ2-7	-	-	TGTGCCAGCAGTTCCCACTGCGAGCAGTACTTC	CASSSHCEQYF
TRBV27	TRBJ1-5	-	-	TGTGCCAGCAGTTTAGAGGGAGGGTACAATCAGCCCCAGCATTTT	CASSLEGGYNQPQHF
TRBV5-1	TRBJ2-7	-	-	TGCGCCAGCAGCCTAACAGGCTCTGGATCCTACGAGCAGTACTTC	CASSLTGSGSYEQYF
TRBV28	TRBJ2-6	-	-	TGTGCCACCCTAGCCTACTCTGGGGCCAACGTCCTGACTTTC	CATLAYSGANVLTF
TRBV24-1	TRBJ2-3	-	TRBD2	TGTGCCACCAGTGAGTGGGGACTACCGTTGAGCACAGATACGCAGTATTTT	CATSEWGLPLSTDTQYF
TRBV7-9	TRBJ1-3	-	TRBD1	TGTGCCAGCAGCTCTATCCTACAGGGGGCTTCGGGAAACACCATATATTTT	CASSSILQGASGNTIYF
TRBV7-2	TRBJ1-1	-	-	TGTGCCAGCAGCCCTCTGGAGCTAACAGGGTTTGTCACTGAAGCTTTCTTT	CASSPLELTGFVTEAFF
TRBV3-1/TRBV3-2	TRBJ2-7	-	TRBD1	TGTGCCAGCAGCCGGGGGACAGGGTTGCTGCAGTACTTC	CASSRGTGLLQYF
TRBV5-1	TRBJ1-4	-	TRBD1	TGCGCCAGCACCCCAGGGGGGCCGCTTGAAAAACTGTTTTTT	CASTPGGPLEKLFF
TRBV5-1	TRBJ2-7	-	TRBD1	TGCGCCAGCAGCTGGACAGGGAACCCCTACGAGCAGTACTTC	CASSWTGNPYEQYF
TRBV7-2	TRBJ2-1	once	-	TGTGCCAGCAGCTTAGCGCGTGGGAGGGAGCAGTTCTTC	CASSLARGREQFF
TRBV3-1/TRBV3-2	TRBJ1-6	-	-	TGTGCCAGCAGCCATACAGGGACCATACGGAATTCACCCCTCCACTTT	CASSHTGTIRNSPLHF